The 31 T cell receptor beta chains in this list originate from one sample, sequenced in a study of beta chain features in type 1 diabetes. Study-level points and caveats: Across all four CD4+ subsets, people with type 1 diabetes showed modestly shorter TCRB CDR3s.

The isolated RNA, all of it, was reverse transcribed, so expressed TCRB transcripts were what got sequenced. Libraries were prepared by immunoSEQ multiplex PCR; TCRdb keeps only in-frame clonotypes and omits some of them. Of more than 250,000 clones detected, 13% to 15% appear once; the ten largest clones hold about 0.017%. These TCRs are of unknown antigen specificity. Sequenced input: naive CD4+ T cells from blood. Receptors originate from a young man with type 1 diabetes.

The chain has TRBV27 and TRBJ2-7; a possible D gene is TRBD2 (6 bases). The CDR3 contains 13 residues. Trimming pared 8 bases from V and 0 bases from J, leaving 11 bases between. CDR1 is MNHEY and CDR2 is SMNVEV in the germline V gene (reference sequence). The CDR3 here is CASGDSNSYEQYF. The DNA for the CDR3 is TGTGCCAGCGGGGACTCGAACTCCTACGAGCAGTACTTC.

This clone has a handful of counts. This chain joins TRBV7-9 and TRBJ2-7, with 8 bases identical to TRBD2. Germline CDR1 SEHNR, CDR2 FQNEAQ (reference sequence). J was trimmed by 2 bases and V by 5 bases; bases with no gene match: 11. CDR3 length: 16 amino acids. The CDR3 DNA reads TGTGCCAGCAGCACACCCCATGGGCGGGAGGCCTACGAGCAGTACTTC. Protein: CASSTPHGREAYEQYF.

This clone has only a few counts. The rearrangement joins TRBV5-1 to TRBJ2-2; TRBD1 matches 8 bases. V shed 3 bases, J shed 1 base, and the junction held 17 bases outside the gene matches. The CDR3 spans 20 residues. Germline assignment: CDR1 SGHRS and CDR2 YFSETQ. CDR3 sequence reads: CASSSRPDRAQDLNTGELFF. The CDR3, as DNA: TGCGCCAGCAGCTCACGACCGGACAGGGCACAAGACCTGAACACCGGGGAGCTGTTTTTT.

The rearrangement joins TRBV7-8 to TRBJ1-5; D might be TRBD1 (5 bases). The CDR3 has 16 amino acids. Trimming took off 4 bases at V and 2 bases at J, with 15 bases between the two ends. From germline, CDR1 is SGHVS and CDR2 FQNEAQ. The CDR3 DNA reads TGTGCCAGCAGCTCCTCGCGGGACGCGGGCAATCAGCCCCAGCATTTT. The encoded protein is CASSSSRDAGNQPQHF.

The chain is built from TRBV2 and TRBJ2-7, with 7 bases fitting TRBD1. The CDR3 loop spans 14 amino acids. The trim removed 1 base at V and 5 bases at J, leaving 5 bases unmatched. The germline CDR1 and CDR2 sequences are SNHLY and FYNNEI. The CDR3 nucleotides read TGTGCCAGCAGTGAAGAAACAGGGGCCAACGAGCAGTACTTC. This sequence encodes CASSEETGANEQYF.

The chain couples TRBV6-6 to TRBJ1-5; D perhaps matches TRBD1 (5 bases). The CDR3 sequence is 16 residues long. V was clipped by 6 bases and J by 0 bases, with 15 bases between them. Germline assignment: CDR1 MNHNY and CDR2 SVGAGI (reference sequence). CDR3: CASRQETAYSNQPQHF. CDR3 nucleotides: TGTGCCAGCAGACAGGAGACAGCGTATAGCAATCAGCCCCAGCATTTT.

This clone was seen a handful of times. This rearrangement joins TRBV5-1 to TRBJ2-7, with 7 bases that match TRBD2. CDR3 size: 16 residues. CDR1 is SGHRS and CDR2 is YFSETQ in the germline V gene. V lost 0 bases and J lost 6; bases outside the gene matches: 12. This CDR3 is CASSLGGSAGDPEQYF. Here the CDR3 DNA reads TGCGCCAGCAGCTTGGGAGGATCGGCGGGAGACCCCGAGCAGTACTTC. Variable domain in full (rest from reference TRBV5-1 and TRBJ2-7): KAGVTQTPRYLIKTRGQQVTLSCSPISGHRSVSWYQQTPGQGLQFLFEYFSETQRNKGNFPGRFSGRQFSNSRSEMNVSTLELGDSALYLCASSLGGSAGDPEQYFGPGTRLTVT.

The CDR3 nucleotides are TGCGCCAGCAGCTTGGGGGCCTCACCGAACACTGAAGCTTTCTTT. As protein: CASSLGASPNTEAFF. The chain uses TRBV5-1 and TRBJ1-1, with D unresolved. This CDR3 comprises 15 residues. V lost 0 bases, J lost 1 base, and 10 bases lay in between. Germline V gives CDR1 SGHRS, CDR2 YFSETQ. Based on the CDR3 plus reference TRBV5-1 and TRBJ1-1, the full variable domain is KAGVTQTPRYLIKTRGQQVTLSCSPISGHRSVSWYQQTPGQGLQFLFEYFSETQRNKGNFPGRFSGRQFSNSRSEMNVSTLELGDSALYLCASSLGASPNTEAFFGQGTRLTVV.

This clone was detected a few times. The same CDR3 arises from other DNA sequences in this sample as well. This CDR3 is CASSPGDREAEKLFF. The DNA for the CDR3 is TGTGCCAGCAGCCCAGGGGACAGGGAGGCTGAAAAACTGTTTTTT. The V call is TRBV7-9, the J call TRBJ1-4; 9 nucleotides line up with TRBD1. Germline loops: CDR1 SEHNR, CDR2 FQNEAQ (reference sequence). V lost 5 bases to trimming and J lost 7 bases; unmatched junction nucleotides: 8. The CDR3 has 15 residues.

This clone was seen only a few times. The chain has TRBV19 and TRBJ2-1, with TRBD2 matching 10 bases. This CDR3 is 17 amino acids long. V was clipped by 8 bases and J by 9 bases; unmatched bases: 19. In germline, CDR1 is LNHDA, CDR2 SQIVND (reference sequence). The CDR3 protein is CASQRGLGASGSGEQFF. DNA for the CDR3: TGTGCCAGTCAGAGAGGGCTAGGGGCTAGCGGGAGCGGTGAGCAGTTCTTC.

The rearrangement links TRBV5-4 to TRBJ2-3, with D maybe TRBD1 (5 bases). The V gene's germline CDR1 is SGHNT and CDR2 YYREEE (reference sequence). Trimming pared 5 bases from V and 2 bases from J, leaving 18 bases between. The CDR3 contains 16 residues. CDR3 in amino acids: CASRSGLSLPTDTQYF. In DNA, the CDR3 is TGTGCCAGCAGGTCAGGGCTTAGTCTGCCCACAGATACGCAGTATTTT.

The rearrangement links TRBV6-4 to TRBJ2-5; D ambiguous. This CDR3 region has 14 residues. V lost 2 bases and J lost 4, with 11 bases in between. CDR1 is MRHNA and CDR2 is SNTAGT in the germline V gene. CDR3 sequence: CASSDNHGGETQYF. The CDR3 DNA is TGTGCCAGCAGTGACAATCACGGCGGAGAGACCCAGTACTTC.

V usage is TRBV18 and J usage is TRBJ2-5, with 8 positions matching TRBD1. The germline CDR1 and CDR2 sequences are KGHSH and LQKENI. V gave up 5 bases and J gave up 5 bases; unmatched junction bases: 4. This CDR3 has 13 residues. CDR3 nucleotides: TGTGCCAGCTCAGCAGGGGGCTTGGAGACCCAGTACTTC. The encoded protein is CASSAGGLETQYF.

The V and J genes are TRBV28 and TRBJ2-1; TRBD1 matches at 10 bases. The trim removed 7 bases at V and 4 bases at J, leaving 4 bases unmatched. The CDR3 is 14 residues long. Germline V gene sequence: CDR1 MDHEN, CDR2 SYDVKM. The chain's CDR3 is CASNPGQGYNEQFF. DNA for the CDR3: TGTGCCAGCAACCCGGGACAGGGGTACAATGAGCAGTTCTTC.

The J gene is TRBJ2-5, the V gene TRBV7-3, with 7 bases matching TRBD1. The V gene end was trimmed by 5 bases and the J gene end by 2 bases; junction bases not matched to a gene: 5. This CDR3 is 14 amino acids long. Germline V gene lookup returns CDR1 SGHTA and CDR2 FQGTGA. The CDR3, as DNA: TGTGCCAGCAGCCCCACGGGACAGCAAGAGACCCAGTACTTC. Translation gives CASSPTGQQETQYF.

This clone has more than one count but fewer than ten. This chain uses TRBV7-9 with TRBJ2-1, with 9 bases that match TRBD2. Germline lookup yields CDR1 SEHNR and CDR2 FQNEAQ (reference sequence). The CDR3 extends over 13 amino acids. J lost 8 bases, V lost 6 bases, and 5 bases had no gene match. The CDR3 region is CASSRAGGDEQFF. CDR3 bases: TGTGCCAGCAGTCGCGCGGGAGGGGATGAGCAGTTCTTC.

This rearrangement joins TRBV15 to TRBJ2-7, with a weak D call TRBD2 (5 bases). The CDR3 runs 15 residues. V dropped 0 bases and J dropped 4 bases, with 13 bases sitting between them. Germline V gives CDR1 LNHNV, CDR2 YYDKDF (reference sequence). The CDR3 bases are TGTGCCACCAGCAGAGATTACGCTAGCCCGTACGAGCAGTACTTC. Translating gives CATSRDYASPYEQYF.

In its sample, this clone was seen a few times. The rearrangement uses TRBV7-3 and TRBJ2-5; the D gene is possibly TRBD2 (6 bases). The CDR3 contains 13 residues. Germline-derived CDR1 and CDR2 are SGHTA and FQGTGA. Trimming cost V 5 bases and J 5 bases, with 12 bases left between them. The CDR3 nucleotides read TGTGCCAGCAGCCGCGGGGACGGGGAGACCCAGTACTTC. Protein product: CASSRGDGETQYF. Using reference TRBV7-3 and TRBJ2-5 for the parts outside the CDR3, the full variable domain is GAGVSQTPSNKVTEKGKYVELRCDPISGHTALYWYRQSLGQGPEFLIYFQGTGAADDSGLPNDRFFAVRPEGSVSTLKIQRTERGDSAVYLCASSRGDGETQYFGPGTRLLVL.

This clone was detected only a few times. The chain combines TRBV28 with TRBJ2-3, with TRBD2 as a possible D gene (5 bases). Trimming stripped 4 bases from V and 5 bases from J, with 10 bases between. From germline, CDR1 is MDHEN and CDR2 SYDVKM. The CDR3 runs to 13 residues. The CDR3, as DNA: TGTGCCAGCAGTTCCGGGGTTCTAGATACGCAGTATTTT. The encoded protein is CASSSGVLDTQYF.

The CDR3, as DNA: TGTGCCATCAGTGAGTCTAGCGGGACGAGCTCCTACAATGAGCAGTTCTTC. Translated: CAISESSGTSSYNEQFF. The chain joins TRBV10-3 to TRBJ2-1, with TRBD2 identical over 8 bases. CDR1 ENHRY and CDR2 SYGVKD come from the germline V gene. The CDR3 has 17 amino acids. V lost 0 bases, J lost 0 bases, and 4 bases stayed unmatched.

The chain is built from TRBV25-1 and TRBJ2-1; 9 bases align to TRBD1. Germline assignment: CDR1 MGHDK and CDR2 SYGVNS. The V segment lost 10 bases and the J segment 3 bases; nucleotides outside the gene matches: 1. CDR3 size: 12 residues. In DNA form, the CDR3 reads TGTGCCACGACAGGGGGCTACAATGAGCAGTTCTTC. Encoded protein: CATTGGYNEQFF.

This clone was found a few times. CDR3 in DNA: TGTGCCAGCTCGGCCGGACGGACACAAGAGACCCAGTACTTC. As protein: CASSAGRTQETQYF. The V gene is TRBV18, the J gene TRBJ2-5; the D gene is possibly TRBD1 (5 bases). V gave up 6 bases and J gave up 2 bases, with 13 bases separating them. Germline assignment: CDR1 KGHSH and CDR2 LQKENI. This CDR3 spans 14 amino acids.

Only a few counts were recorded for this clone. This rearrangement joins TRBV19 to TRBJ1-2; D gene ambiguous. This CDR3 has 11 amino acids. The V end lost 8 bases, the J end lost 5 bases, and 9 bases lay between the germline ends. CDR1 and CDR2 (germline): LNHDA, SQIVND (reference sequence). The CDR3 DNA sequence: TGTGCCAGTTCGGGGTTATATGGCTACACCTTC. Translated, it gives CASSGLYGYTF.

In its sample, this clone was seen a few times. The chain recombines TRBV7-9 with TRBJ2-7; TRBD2 aligns across 7 bases. Germline values: CDR1 SEHNR, CDR2 FQNEAQ (reference sequence). The V gene end was trimmed by 5 bases and the J gene end by 2 bases; junction bases not matched to a gene: 3. This CDR3 contains 13 residues. This CDR3 is CASSPGGPYEQYF. For the CDR3, the DNA is TGTGCCAGCAGCCCGGGGGGACCCTACGAGCAGTACTTC.

This clone was counted only a few times. The chain joins TRBV4-3 to TRBJ1-4, with D possibly matching TRBD1 (6 bases). Germline CDR1 is LGHNA and CDR2 is YSLEER. The CDR3 contains 16 residues. The V end was cut by 4 bases, the J end by 3 bases, with 15 bases between. The chain's CDR3 is CASSRRYRVSNEKLFF. As DNA, the CDR3 is TGCGCCAGCAGCCGAAGATACAGGGTGTCTAATGAAAAACTGTTTTTT.

This clone was observed a handful of times. The genes are TRBV28 and TRBJ1-2; a weak D match, TRBD1 (6 bases). CDR3 length: 15 amino acids. V gave up 6 bases and J gave up 4 bases, with 18 bases separating them. Germline values: CDR1 MDHEN, CDR2 SYDVKM. CDR3 DNA: TGTGCCAGCAGCTGGGCAGGGGTCGGGATCTATGGCTACACCTTC. Translated: CASSWAGVGIYGYTF.

This clone was counted a few times. The chain couples TRBV4-3 to TRBJ2-3; 10 positions agree with TRBD1. Germline CDR1 is LGHNA and CDR2 is YSLEER. The J segment lost 5 bases and the V segment lost 1 base, leaving 12 bases of the junction unmatched. The CDR3 has 18 amino acids. Here the CDR3 DNA reads TGCGCCAGCAGCCAAGCCCCCCCCGGGACAGGGGTTCAAGATACGCAGTATTTT. Residues: CASSQAPPGTGVQDTQYF.

This chain joins TRBV6-5 and TRBJ1-4; 8 positions agree with TRBD1. This CDR3 comprises 13 residues. The V gene end was trimmed by 6 bases and the J gene end by 12 bases; junction bases not matched to a gene: 9. The germline V gene encodes CDR1 MNHEY and CDR2 SVGAGI. CDR3 DNA: TGTGCCAGCAGACCGGGACAGGATGGACAACTGTTTTTT. This gives the protein CASRPGQDGQLFF.

V gene TRBV28 combines with J gene TRBJ2-1; 9 positions agree with TRBD2. J lost 5 bases, V lost 6 bases, and 5 bases had no gene match. Germline CDR1 and CDR2: MDHEN and SYDVKM. CDR3 length: 14 amino acids. CDR3 protein: CASRVLAGNNEQFF. CDR3 in DNA: TGTGCCAGCAGGGTCCTAGCGGGAAACAATGAGCAGTTCTTC.

A few counts support this clone. This rearrangement joins TRBV7-8 to TRBJ1-5; D remains unclear. This CDR3 comprises 16 residues. CDR1 is SGHVS and CDR2 is FQNEAQ in the germline V gene. V dropped 0 bases and J dropped 1 base, with 10 bases sitting between them. The CDR3 DNA sequence: TGTGCCAGCAGCTTAGCGCGCCGAGGCAGCAATCAGCCCCAGCATTTT. Translation gives CASSLARRGSNQPQHF.

The chain joins TRBV29-1 to TRBJ1-1; 7 bases match TRBD1. Trimming removed 7 bases from V and 1 base from J; junction bases left unmatched: 3. The V gene's germline CDR1 is SQVTM and CDR2 ANQGSEA. The CDR3 is 12 residues long. In nucleotides, the CDR3 is TGCAGCGCCGACAGGGCGAACACTGAAGCTTTCTTT. The encoded protein is CSADRANTEAFF.